This is a list of T cell receptor beta chains from one sample in a study of cytomegalovirus exposure and HLA in healthy donors. The protocol was immunoSEQ multiplex PCR, while the TCRdb copy is restricted to in-frame clones and leaves out a portion. The sample holds 140,000 or so clones, 82% seen once. Sequencing was performed on PBMCs. The receptor set was obtained from a male donor in good health and CMV-seronegative. The CDR3 runs from the conserved cysteine through the conserved F or W. The D gene is left open where the match is weak. Where a row states a size, it is once, few, many or the class of an expanded clone; other rows omit it.

v_call	d_call	j_call	clone_size	cdr3_aa	cdr3_nt
TRBV30	TRBD1	TRBJ1-4	-	CAWSTGGIEKLFF	TGTGCCTGGAGTACAGGGGGGATTGAAAAACTGTTTTTT
TRBV4-1	TRBD1	TRBJ2-7	-	CASSFDRVGAYEQYF	TGCGCCAGCAGCTTCGACAGGGTAGGGGCCTACGAGCAGTACTTC
TRBV7-2	-	TRBJ1-3	-	CASSFGGFVGSRSGNTIYF	TGTGCCAGCAGCTTCGGGGGGTTCGTCGGGTCCCGTTCTGGAAACACCATATATTTT
TRBV29-1	-	TRBJ1-2	-	CSVGTLGGRSYGYTF	TGCAGCGTTGGGACTTTAGGGGGTCGGTCCTATGGCTACACCTTC
TRBV7-9	-	TRBJ2-2	-	CASSLLVNTGELFF	TGTGCCAGCAGCCTATTAGTAAACACCGGGGAGCTGTTTTTT
TRBV19	TRBD1	TRBJ1-5	-	CASSARDRGRDQPQHF	TGTGCCAGTAGTGCCCGGGACAGGGGGCGAGATCAGCCCCAGCATTTT
TRBV7-9	-	TRBJ2-2	-	CASSSLFNTGELFF	TGTGCCAGCAGCTCCCTCTTCAACACCGGGGAGCTGTTTTTT
TRBV11-3	-	TRBJ2-1	-	CASSLASGTYNEQFF	TGTGCCAGCAGCTTAGCCAGCGGCACCTACAATGAGCAGTTCTTC
TRBV7-9	-	TRBJ1-1	-	CASSFMNTEAFF	TGTGCCAGCAGCTTCATGAACACTGAAGCTTTCTTT
TRBV5-6	-	TRBJ1-1	-	CASSLARGGPTEAFF	TGTGCCAGCAGCTTGGCTAGAGGGGGTCCCACTGAAGCTTTCTTT
TRBV7-9	-	TRBJ2-6	-	CASSGTGPSGANVLTF	TGTGCCAGCAGCGGAACAGGCCCCTCTGGGGCCAACGTCCTGACTTTC
TRBV13	TRBD2	TRBJ2-3	once	CASSLGPGLAGTDTQYF	TGTGCCAGCAGCTTAGGCCCGGGACTAGCGGGCACAGATACGCAGTATTTT
TRBV4-2	TRBD1	TRBJ2-6	-	CASSQDRTGGGTGANVLTF	TGTGCCAGCAGCCAAGACCGGACAGGGGGCGGTACTGGGGCCAACGTCCTGACTTTC